What follows is one TCR beta chain and its context. This sample is part of a study of shared clonotypes between healthy human individuals. TCRdb's table, derived via immunoSEQ multiplex PCR, lists solely in-frame clones and lacks some. The table records about 2.4 million clones, approximately 93% of them present only once. CDR1 is SGHTA, CDR2 FQGNSA, per germline. The CDR3 has 14 residues. V lost 5 bases and J lost 5, with 15 bases in between. The TCR sequence derives from a man aged 18 to 35 in good health. Some clones in this sample may be carry-over from other donors' samples. The genes are TRBV7-2 and TRBJ1-1, with D tentatively TRBD1 (5 bases). Material: naive CD4+ T cells from PBMCs. Sample subset: CD45RA+ positively selected. The CDR3 DNA reads TGTGCCAGCAGCCTTGGGACCTCTGGGACTGAAGCTTTCTTT. Its translation: CASSLGTSGTEAFF.